This TCR beta chain was sequenced during a study of T cell changes during pregnancy in multiple sclerosis. Trimming pared 6 bases from V and 4 bases from J, leaving 10 bases between. Germline assignment: CDR1 MNHNY and CDR2 SVGAGI (reference sequence). CDR3 length: 12 residues. TCRdb's copy holds only in-frame clones and misses some; the assay was immunoSEQ multiplex PCR. The top ten hold about 10% of the sample, which has 35,000 or so clones, 70% to 90% seen once. J is TRBJ2-7 and V is TRBV6-6; no firm D call. This receptor was identified in a female donor with multiple sclerosis, enrolled in a pregnancy study. Sequenced material: CD8+ T cells from peripheral blood mononuclear cells, taken in the third trimester of pregnancy. CDR3 bases: TGTGCCAGCAGCTCCGGGTTATACGAGCAGTACTTC. Encoded protein: CASSSGLYEQYF.